Below, one T cell receptor beta chain is given with its context. This entry belongs to a study of blood T cell repertoires in COVID-19. Background on the study: Whether acute or convalescent, the COVID-19 samples came from the United States, Italy and Spain. Sample material is recorded as cDNA or gDNA derived from T cells, B-cell-depleted T cells, or PBMCs.

V dropped 5 bases and J dropped 0 bases, with 11 bases sitting between them. The CDR3 has 15 amino acids. Germline V CDR1 and CDR2: MDHEN, SYDVKM. Repertoires were generated with immunoSEQ multiplex PCR, while TCRdb's copy carries only in-frame clones and drops some. The sample contains about 200,000 clones, approximately 91% of which appear only once. Sample: peripheral blood. The TCR was taken from a man aged 35-49 years with acute or convalescent COVID-19. The rearrangement uses TRBV28 and TRBJ1-5; a weak D match, TRBD1 (5 bases). DNA of the CDR3: TGTGCCAGCAGTGGGGCCCCAAGTAGCAATCAGCCCCAGCATTTT. It encodes CASSGAPSSNQPQHF.